The clone carrying this T cell receptor beta chain appeared a few times. Antigen: not known. The sample originates from a study of cytomegalovirus exposure and HLA in healthy donors. Study-level findings and limits: In a later analysis, TCR beta V- and J-gene trimming was associated with a missense DCLRE1C variant. Some V segments could not be told apart, so they were left out, TRBV6-2 and TRBV6-3 among them.

This CDR3 has 18 amino acids. CDR1 is SGHTA and CDR2 is FQGNSA in the germline V gene. After removal of 3 bases from V and 10 bases from J, the junction contained 16 bases not matched to a gene. This PCR relied on a set of 60 Vbeta primers and 13 Jbeta primers. Assay used: immunoSEQ multiplex PCR; TCRdb lists only in-frame clones, some missing. The sample includes about 140,000 clones, approximately 80% of them seen just once. V and J are TRBV7-2 and TRBJ1-4; 11 bases agree with TRBD1. Specimen: PBMCs. This receptor was identified in a man aged 30-40 years in good health and CMV-seropositive. The CDR3 nucleotides are TGTGCCAGCAGCTTGGCCTGGACAGGGGGCCGATCTCTGAGAAAACTGTTTTTT. Its protein product is CASSLAWTGGRSLRKLFF.